These T cell receptor beta chains were read from a single sample in a study of T cell repertoires in cytomegalovirus infection. Using its own MiXCR run on the reads, TCRdb lists one record per CDR3 protein. The table lists about 150,000 distinct CDR3 sequences, about a quarter of them singletons. The specimen was PBMCs. The receptors come from a human donor in good health (CMV status not recorded). Some clones in this sample may be carry-over from other donors' samples. Each CDR3 is given with its conserved first and last residue. Fields, in order: J gene, V gene, clone size, D gene, CDR3 DNA, CDR3 protein. D genes are given only for firm matches. The listing skips clone size in some rows; elsewhere it reads once, few, many or a size class.

TRBJ2-7 TRBV6-5 few TRBD1 TGTGCCAGCAGACTCGGGACAGCCTCCTACGAGCAGTACTTC CASRLGTASYEQYF
TRBJ2-7 TRBV7-2 once . TGTGCCAGCAGCATAGGGGGGTGGGGGGCGGGCGAGCAGTACTTC CASSIGGWGAGEQYF
TRBJ1-2 TRBV7-2 few TRBD1 TGTGCCAGCAGCAGGGGGCCGGGTGGCTACACCTTC CASSRGPGGYTF
TRBJ2-3 TRBV28 . . TGTGCCAGCGACCAGGGTACAGATACGCAGTATTTT CASDQGTDTQYF
TRBJ2-1 TRBV7-2 many TRBD2 TGTGCCAGCAGCCGAAGCGGGGGCTCCTACAATGAGCAGTTCTTC CASSRSGGSYNEQFF
TRBJ1-5 TRBV2 once . TGTGCCAGCAGTTTCCGGCTCTTGGATCAGCCCCAGCATTTT CASSFRLLDQPQHF
TRBJ2-1 TRBV7-6 few . TGTGCCAGCAGCGACCTAGTTGGTGGGGCAAGTGAGCAGTTCTTC CASSDLVGGASEQFF
TRBJ2-1 TRBV7-3 few . TGTGCCAGCAGCTCCCCTTTTTACAATGAGCAGTTCTTC CASSSPFYNEQFF
TRBJ2-5 TRBV12-3/TRBV12-4 few TRBD2 TGTGCCAGCAGACCCGGGGGGGCTGGGGAGACCCAGTACTTC CASRPGGAGETQYF
TRBJ2-7 TRBV18 . . TGTGCCAGCTCCCCTGACGAGTACGAGCAGTACTTC CASSPDEYEQYF
TRBJ2-3 TRBV6-5 . . TGTGCCAGCAGTTACAATCTTGGGGATACGCAGTATTTT CASSYNLGDTQYF
TRBJ2-1 TRBV19 . TRBD1 TGTGCCAGTAGTATCCATAACTTAGGACAGGTGGCCTACAATGAGCAGTTCTTC CASSIHNLGQVAYNEQFF
TRBJ1-1 TRBV23-1 many TRBD1 TGCGCCAGCACTTGGACAGGGGATGGGGACACTGAAGCTTTCTTT CASTWTGDGDTEAFF